The 16 T cell receptor beta chains presented below share a single source sample, sequenced in a study of response to subunit inactivated influenza vaccine. Using its own MiXCR run on the RT-PCR reads, TCRdb lists one record per CDR3 protein. The table records about 620,000 distinct CDR3 sequences, roughly 10% of them present only once. The sample was also linked to a second study, of T cells expressing NK-cell markers. This second report adds: Researchers built TCR beta cDNA using 5'RACE template switching with UMIs.

The material was PBMCs from blood, obtained on the day of vaccination. These TCRs come from a middle-aged man who received an inactivated influenza vaccine.

The rearrangement joins TRBV27 to TRBJ2-5; no clear D. With 2 bases removed from V and 6 bases from J, the gap between germline ends came to 13 bases. The germline gives CDR1 MNHEY, CDR2 SMNVEV (reference sequence). This CDR3 has 14 residues. The chain's CDR3 is CASSLAPNKQTQYF. The CDR3 bases are TGTGCCAGCAGTTTAGCTCCGAATAAACAGACCCAGTACTTC.

This clonotype was observed many times. The V call is TRBV15, the J call TRBJ2-1, with 10 bases that match TRBD2. Germline V CDR1 and CDR2: LNHNV, YYDKDF (reference sequence). Germline trimming cut 1 base from V and 7 bases from J; bases unmatched to any gene: 4. CDR3 length equals 15 residues. CDR3 nucleotides: TGTGCCACCAGCAGAGGTCCTAGCGGGAGTAATGAGCAGTTCTTC. The encoded protein is CATSRGPSGSNEQFF.

The chain links TRBV30 to TRBJ2-3; 11 bases align to TRBD1. Trimming at V came to 5 bases and at J to 6 bases, leaving 7 bases not matched to a gene. Germline V gives CDR1 GTSNPN, CDR2 SVGIG (reference sequence). The CDR3 is 14 residues long. As DNA, the CDR3 is TGTGCCTGGGGGGGACAGGGGGTTTGGGATACGCAGTATTTT. Amino acids: CAWGGQGVWDTQYF.

This clonotype has more than one count but fewer than ten. The chain recombines TRBV5-1 with TRBJ2-2, with D maybe TRBD1 (6 bases). The germline V gene has CDR1 SGHRS and CDR2 YFSETQ. V shed 5 bases and J shed 4 bases, with 24 bases lying between them. CDR3 size: 18 residues. CDR3 bases: TGCGCCAGCAGTATATGGCAGGTGGGGGCGCGAGGCACCGGGGAGCTGTTTTTT. Its translation is CASSIWQVGARGTGELFF.

J is TRBJ2-1 and V is TRBV20-1; 8 bases line up with TRBD2. The germline V gene encodes CDR1 DFQATT and CDR2 SNEGSKA (reference sequence). The trim removed 6 bases at V and 4 bases at J, leaving 14 bases unmatched. The CDR3 runs to 16 residues. The DNA of the CDR3 is TGCAGTGCAACCTGGCTACGAGCGGGGGTGTACAATGAGCAGTTCTTC. It encodes CSATWLRAGVYNEQFF.

This rearrangement joins TRBV9 to TRBJ1-1; maybe TRBD1 (5 bases). CDR3 length: 15 residues. CDR1 is SGDLS and CDR2 is YYNGEE in the germline V gene. V was trimmed by 4 bases and J by 4 bases, leaving 17 bases between them. The CDR3 nucleotides are TGTGCCAGCAGCTCAGTGGGGGGATCGGGCACTGAAGCTTTCTTT. This encodes CASSSVGGSGTEAFF.

Only a few counts were recorded for this clonotype. The chain uses TRBV3-1 and TRBJ2-3; tentative D call: TRBD1 (6 bases). CDR1 and CDR2 from the germline V gene are LGHDT and YNNKEL (reference sequence). The CDR3 covers 17 residues. Deletions cut 0 bases from V and 2 bases from J, with 15 bases between. The CDR3 DNA reads TGTGCCAGCAGCCAAGATGGCTGGACAGACTTCACAGATACGCAGTATTTT. This codes for CASSQDGWTDFTDTQYF.

This clonotype was observed at least ten times. The chain combines TRBV6-1 with TRBJ2-3; the match to TRBD1 covers 11 bases. J lost 3 bases, V lost 7 bases, and 3 bases had no gene match. The CDR3 consists of 14 residues. The germline gives CDR1 MNHNS, CDR2 SASEGT. The CDR3 bases are TGTGCCAGCATGGACAGGGGGCGGACAGATACGCAGTATTTT. Its translation is CASMDRGRTDTQYF.

The sample holds a few counts of this clonotype. This chain's CDR3 is CASTADYGYTF. The CDR3 nucleotides read TGTGCCAGCACGGCGGACTATGGCTACACCTTC. The chain recombines TRBV2 with TRBJ1-2; D is unresolved. CDR1 SNHLY and CDR2 FYNNEI come from the germline V gene. This CDR3 region has 11 residues. V shed 7 bases and J shed 3 bases, with 6 bases lying between them. The full variable domain, completed using reference TRBV2 and TRBJ1-2, is EPEVTQTPSHQVTQMGQEVILRCVPISNHLYFYWYRQILGQKVEFLVSFYNNEISEKSEIFDDQFSVERPDGSNFTLKIRSTKLEDSAMYFCASTADYGYTFGSGTRLTVV.

The gene calls are TRBV5-1 and TRBJ1-3; TRBD1 matches 7 bases. Germline V CDR1 and CDR2: SGHRS, YFSETQ. The CDR3 spans 16 residues. V lost 0 bases, J lost 2 bases, and 5 bases stayed unmatched. The CDR3 spells CASSLEEGAAGNTIYF. The CDR3 nucleotides read TGCGCCAGCAGCTTGGAGGAGGGGGCGGCTGGAAACACCATATATTTT.

This chain links TRBV5-5 with TRBJ2-3; 14 bases agree with TRBD2. The CDR3 length is 16 residues. J was trimmed by 3 bases and V by 3 bases; bases with no gene match: 3. Germline values: CDR1 SGHKS, CDR2 YYEKEE (reference sequence). CDR3 protein: CASSWGTSGSTDTQYF. In DNA form, the CDR3 reads TGTGCCAGCAGCTGGGGGACTAGCGGGAGTACAGATACGCAGTATTTT.

This clonotype was observed a handful of times. The CDR3 protein is CASSESGSSYEQYF. In DNA form, the CDR3 reads TGTGCCAGCAGTGAAAGCGGGAGCTCCTACGAGCAGTACTTC. The rearrangement joins TRBV28 to TRBJ2-7; 8 bases fit TRBD2. CDR1 MDHEN and CDR2 SYDVKM come from the germline V gene. This CDR3 comprises 14 residues. The J segment lost 0 bases and the V segment lost 5 bases, leaving 3 bases of the junction unmatched.

The chain recombines TRBV4-1 with TRBJ2-7, with 8 bases lining up with TRBD1. The CDR3 length is 16 residues. Looked up from germline, CDR1 is MGHRA and CDR2 is YSYEKL. Trimming at V came to 4 bases and at J to 5 bases, leaving 13 bases not matched to a gene. The CDR3 coding sequence is TGCGCCAGCAGCCCCAGACAGGGGCCGAAATCCCACGAGCAGTACTTC. Its translation is CASSPRQGPKSHEQYF.

This clonotype was counted a few times. The rearrangement joins TRBV20-1 to TRBJ2-1; 7 nucleotides align to TRBD2. Germline CDR1 is DFQATT and CDR2 is SNEGSKA (reference sequence). Unmatched junction bases numbered 7, after V lost 3 bases and J lost 8 bases. The CDR3 is 13 residues long. The DNA of the CDR3 is TGCAGTGCTAGGGGTGGGAGGGCCCATGAGCAGTTCTTC. It translates to CSARGGRAHEQFF.

The rearrangement links TRBV2 to TRBJ2-3, with 11 bases lining up with TRBD2. V dropped 6 bases and J dropped 3; count of bases not matched to a gene: 11. The CDR3 extends over 17 amino acids. Germline V gene sequence: CDR1 SNHLY, CDR2 FYNNEI. The CDR3, as DNA: TGTGCCAGCAGCAGAAATGCGGGACTAGCGGTTACAGATACGCAGTATTTT. Protein product: CASSRNAGLAVTDTQYF.

The sample holds a few counts of this clonotype. This sequence joins TRBV14 and TRBJ2-1; D unclear. Trimming removed 2 bases at V and 6 bases at J, with 8 bases between. Germline V gene sequence: CDR1 SGHDN, CDR2 FVKESK. CDR3 length: 13 amino acids. The CDR3 sequence is CASSQTFANEQFF. In DNA, the CDR3 is TGTGCCAGCAGCCAAACTTTTGCCAATGAGCAGTTCTTC.